The T cell receptor beta chain under discussion was sequenced for a study of T cell repertoires in cytomegalovirus infection. Study-wide context: A matching HLA type, together with CMV infection, was signaled by public TCR beta signatures.

The length of the CDR3 is 15 residues. V dropped 5 bases and J dropped 0; count of bases not matched to a gene: 7. This clonotype was detected a few times. Its antigen is unidentified. Each CDR3 protein is one row after TCRdb ran MiXCR on the reads. The table has 150,000 to 200,000 distinct CDR3 sequences, around 15% seen once. General observations from the study: The ex vivo response showed dominance by HLA-C-restricted CMV-specific TCR beta clonotypes. Cumulative frequency (of public TCR beta family members) identified carriers of CMV plus the relevant HLA.

V is TRBV12-3 or TRBV12-4 and J is TRBJ2-7, with TRBD1 identical over 7 bases. This clonotype was obtained from a human donor in good health (CMV status not recorded). Some clones in this sample may be carry-over from other donors' samples. Sequenced sample: PBMCs. The CDR3 protein is CASSPRQGSSYEQYF. CDR3 sequence (DNA): TGTGCCAGCAGTCCCCGACAGGGCAGCTCCTACGAGCAGTACTTC.